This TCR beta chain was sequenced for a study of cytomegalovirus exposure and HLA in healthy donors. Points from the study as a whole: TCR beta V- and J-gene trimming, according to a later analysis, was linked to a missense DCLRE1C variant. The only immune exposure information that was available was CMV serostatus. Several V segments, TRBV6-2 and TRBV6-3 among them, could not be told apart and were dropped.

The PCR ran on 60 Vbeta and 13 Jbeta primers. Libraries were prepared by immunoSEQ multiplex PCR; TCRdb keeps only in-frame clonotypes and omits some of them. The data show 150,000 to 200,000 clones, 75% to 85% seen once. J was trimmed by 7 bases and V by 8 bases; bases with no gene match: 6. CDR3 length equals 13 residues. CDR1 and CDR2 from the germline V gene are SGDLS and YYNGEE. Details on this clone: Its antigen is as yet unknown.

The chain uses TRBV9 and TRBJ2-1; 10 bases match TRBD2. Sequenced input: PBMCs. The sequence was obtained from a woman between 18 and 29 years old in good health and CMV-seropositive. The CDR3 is CASAAGGLNEQFF. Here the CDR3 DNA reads TGTGCCAGTGCAGCGGGGGGGCTTAATGAGCAGTTCTTC.